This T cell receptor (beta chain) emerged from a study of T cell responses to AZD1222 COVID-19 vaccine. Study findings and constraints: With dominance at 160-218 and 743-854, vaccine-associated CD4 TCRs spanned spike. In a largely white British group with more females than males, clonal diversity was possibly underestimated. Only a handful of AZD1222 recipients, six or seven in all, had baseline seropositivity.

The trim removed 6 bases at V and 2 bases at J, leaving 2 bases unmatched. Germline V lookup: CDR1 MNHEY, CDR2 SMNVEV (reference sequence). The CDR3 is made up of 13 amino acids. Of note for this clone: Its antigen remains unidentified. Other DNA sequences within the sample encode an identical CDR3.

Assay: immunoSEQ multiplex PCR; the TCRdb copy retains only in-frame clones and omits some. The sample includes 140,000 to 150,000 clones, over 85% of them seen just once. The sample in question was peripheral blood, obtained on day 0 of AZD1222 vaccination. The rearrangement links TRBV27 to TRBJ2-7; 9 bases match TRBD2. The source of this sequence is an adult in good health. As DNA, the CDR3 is TGTGCCAGCAGACTAGCGGGTGCCTACGAGCAGTACTTC. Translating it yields CASRLAGAYEQYF.